This T cell receptor (beta chain) came from a study of shared clonotypes between healthy human individuals. The wider study: Used for every donor were three CD4 naive, three CD4 memory, two CD8 naive and one CD8 memory plate.

Trimming at V came to 4 bases and at J to 8 bases, leaving 11 bases not matched to a gene. This CDR3 contains 16 residues. The germline gives CDR1 MRHNA, CDR2 SNTAGT. The table came from immunoSEQ multiplex PCR; TCRdb's copy has only in-frame clones and leaves some out. The sample consists of about 380,000 clones, 90% to 98% of them appearing once. The sequencing sample was made of memory CD8+ T cells sorted from blood. The subset here: CD45RO+ cells pooled with CCR7-negative TemRA cells. The chain combines TRBV6-4 with TRBJ2-1, with 10 bases aligning to TRBD2. The receptor was isolated from a man aged 25 to 40 in good health. CDR3 sequence reads: CASSVPGLATLDEQFF. The CDR3, as DNA: TGTGCCAGCAGTGTCCCGGGACTAGCGACTCTCGATGAGCAGTTCTTC.